A single sample gave rise to the 3 T cell receptor beta chains below, sequenced in a study of cytomegalovirus exposure and HLA in healthy donors. Researchers ran the PCR with 60 Vbeta and 13 Jbeta primers. Generated by immunoSEQ multiplex PCR, the TCRdb table keeps only in-frame clones and is missing some. The sample yields around 130,000 clones, more than 65% seen once. The source material was PBMCs. These receptors were collected from a woman aged 55-69 years in good health and CMV-seropositive.

This rearrangement joins TRBV21-1 to TRBJ1-2; the listed D gene, TRBD1, was not tested against the DNA. TRBV21-1 is marked as a pseudogene. This CDR3 region has 15 residues. CDR3 in amino acids: CASSSYRGPYYGYTF. CDR3 nucleotide sequence: TGTGCCAGCAGCAGTTACAGGGGGCCGTACTATGGCTACACCTTC.

CDR3 DNA sequence: TGTGCCAGCAGGGGGGGGCAGGGATTTAATGAGCAGTTCTTC. Translation: CASRGGQGFNEQFF. The V call is TRBV2, the J call TRBJ2-1, with D possibly being TRBD2 (7 bases). CDR3 length equals 14 residues. Deletions cut 6 bases from V and 7 bases from J, with 16 bases between. The germline CDR1 and CDR2 sequences are SNHLY and FYNNEI. Full variable domain (remainder filled in from reference TRBV2 and TRBJ2-1): EPEVTQTPSHQVTQMGQEVILRCVPISNHLYFYWYRQILGQKVEFLVSFYNNEISEKSEIFDDQFSVERPDGSNFTLKIRSTKLEDSAMYFCASRGGQGFNEQFFGPGTRLTVL.

V gene TRBV5-4 combines with J gene TRBJ2-3, with 10 bases fitting TRBD2. With 2 bases clipped from V and 3 bases from J, the junction kept 9 bases outside the gene matches. The CDR3 extends over 17 amino acids. Germline V gene lookup returns CDR1 SGHNT and CDR2 YYREEE (reference sequence). This CDR3 is CASSFPPERGGTDTQYF. In nucleotides, the CDR3 is TGTGCCAGCAGCTTCCCTCCGGAGCGGGGGGGGACAGATACGCAGTATTTT.